What follows are 20 T cell receptor beta chains derived from one specimen sequenced in a study of healthy donors' naive CD4 and CD8 T cells. A linear amplification protocol produced the TCR libraries from about 450 ng of total RNA. One entry per CDR3 protein results from TCRdb running MiXCR on the reads. The sample consists of approximately 200,000 distinct CDR3 sequences, about 70% of them appearing once. Sequenced sample: naive CD4+ and CD8+ T cells sorted from blood, pooled from several donors. These receptors were taken from a pool of human donors in good health; the sample pools cells from several healthy donors.

This clonotype has more than one count but fewer than ten. V gene TRBV27 combines with J gene TRBJ1-2; 9 nucleotides agree with TRBD1. Trimming cost V 5 bases and J 3 bases; bases outside gene matches: 4. Germline-derived CDR1 and CDR2 are MNHEY and SMNVEV (reference sequence). This CDR3 has 14 amino acids. The CDR3 spells CASSRRDRDYGYTF. DNA for the CDR3: TGTGCCAGCAGTAGGAGGGACAGGGACTATGGCTACACCTTC.

The V call is TRBV19, the J call TRBJ1-2; D not certain. CDR1 is LNHDA, CDR2 SQIVND, per germline (reference sequence). Trimming removed 4 bases at V and 3 bases at J, with 12 bases between. The CDR3 is 14 residues long. For the CDR3, the DNA is TGTGCCAGTAGTAATCGGATGGGCGACTATGGCTACACCTTC. It codes for CASSNRMGDYGYTF.

The chain links TRBV29-1 to TRBJ2-7, with TRBD1 matching over 11 bases. Trimming cost V 7 bases and J 6 bases; bases outside gene matches: 2. The germline CDR1 and CDR2 sequences are SQVTM and ANQGSEA. The CDR3 length is 11 residues. CDR3 DNA: TGCAGCGCAGGGACAGGGGGCGAGCAGTACTTC. This sequence encodes CSAGTGGEQYF.

This rearrangement joins TRBV6-5 to TRBJ2-4, with 16 bases matching TRBD2. The J segment lost 0 bases and the V segment lost 4 bases, leaving 9 bases of the junction unmatched. CDR3 length: 20 amino acids. The germline V gene has CDR1 MNHEY and CDR2 SVGAGI. The CDR3 DNA follows: TGTGCCAGCAGTTCCTTGAGGGGACTAGCGGGGGGGCGAGCCAAAAACATTCAGTACTTC. It translates to CASSSLRGLAGGRAKNIQYF.

V is TRBV6-5 and J is TRBJ2-4; 9 bases line up with TRBD1. Germline lookup yields CDR1 MNHEY and CDR2 SVGAGI. The J segment lost 7 bases and the V segment lost 5 bases, leaving 6 bases of the junction unmatched. This CDR3 has 14 residues. The CDR3 reads CASSLRTGENIQYF. The CDR3, as DNA: TGTGCCAGCAGTCTTAGGACAGGGGAGAACATTCAGTACTTC.

The rearrangement joins TRBV19 to TRBJ1-1; D gene uncertain. CDR1 LNHDA and CDR2 SQIVND come from the germline V gene (reference sequence). This CDR3 contains 13 residues. The V and J ends lost 3 bases and 0 bases respectively, with 5 bases between them. CDR3 residues: CASSMLMNTEAFF. CDR3 sequence (DNA): TGTGCCAGTAGTATGCTTATGAACACTGAAGCTTTCTTT.

This chain links TRBV10-3 with TRBJ1-2, with D unresolved. This CDR3 is 14 amino acids long. Germline V CDR1 and CDR2: ENHRY, SYGVKD. Trimming took 6 bases from V and 3 from J, leaving 14 bases between them. The CDR3 is CAIRVLGEDYGYTF. CDR3 bases: TGTGCCATCAGAGTCCTTGGGGAGGACTATGGCTACACCTTC.

In its sample, this clonotype was seen once. The rearrangement joins TRBV29-1 to TRBJ2-1, with a weak D call TRBD2 (6 bases). V lost 7 bases and J lost 6, with 19 bases in between. CDR1 SQVTM and CDR2 ANQGSEA come from the germline V gene. The CDR3 loop spans 14 amino acids. CDR3 protein: CSGVGPGVINEQFF. The CDR3 nucleotides are TGCAGCGGGGTGGGACCGGGGGTTATCAATGAGCAGTTCTTC.

This clonotype turned up a few times. The DNA of the CDR3 is TGTGCCAGTAGTATACTTTTATTGGGGGCAGGGAGCTCCTACAATGAGCAGTTCTTC. Its protein is CASSILLLGAGSSYNEQFF. This sequence joins TRBV19 and TRBJ2-1; tentatively, D is TRBD1 (6 bases). The CDR3 contains 19 residues. V was trimmed by 2 bases and J by 0 bases, leaving 20 bases between them. Germline V lookup: CDR1 LNHDA, CDR2 SQIVND (reference sequence).

The chain is built from TRBV11-2 and TRBJ1-2; D unresolved. In germline, CDR1 is SGHAT, CDR2 FQNNGV. The CDR3 runs to 13 residues. The V and J ends lost 0 bases and 6 bases respectively, with 8 bases between them. The CDR3 DNA reads as TGTGCCAGCAGCTTAGATCGCGGCGATGGCTACACCTTC. Its protein product is CASSLDRGDGYTF.

The chain links TRBV29-1 to TRBJ2-3; the D gene is possibly TRBD1 (5 bases). The CDR3 has 13 amino acids. Between the trimmed V and J ends, which lost 6 bases and 3 bases, there was a span of 13 bases. CDR1 and CDR2 (germline): SQVTM, ANQGSEA. The CDR3 loop is CSVDQGVTDTQYF. The DNA for the CDR3 is TGCAGCGTGGACCAAGGGGTTACAGATACGCAGTATTTT.

The CDR3 DNA reads as TGCGCCAGCAGGGGGGCAGGTAGCCCTCTCGGAACCTACAATGAGCAGTTCTTC. Encoded protein: CASRGAGSPLGTYNEQFF. The V gene is TRBV5-1, the J gene TRBJ2-1, with D perhaps TRBD1 (6 bases). Germline CDR1 SGHRS, CDR2 YFSETQ. V was pared by 5 bases and J by 2 bases, with 23 bases between. The CDR3 is 18 residues long.

This sequence joins TRBV29-1 and TRBJ2-7, with 7 bases identical to TRBD1. The CDR3 sequence is 13 residues long. Germline CDR1 reads SQVTM; CDR2 reads ANQGSEA. Unmatched junction bases numbered 3, after V lost 3 bases and J lost 1 base. The CDR3 region is CSVETDRSYEQYF. CDR3 DNA sequence: TGCAGCGTTGAGACGGACAGGTCCTACGAGCAGTACTTC.

This chain connects TRBV29-1 to TRBJ2-1; D not resolved. CDR1 is SQVTM, CDR2 ANQGSEA, per germline. This CDR3 comprises 12 residues. The V end lost 0 bases, the J end lost 7 bases, and 7 bases lay between the germline ends. The CDR3 sequence: CSVEEEWNEQFF. The CDR3 DNA reads as TGCAGCGTTGAAGAGGAGTGGAATGAGCAGTTCTTC.

V usage is TRBV19 and J usage is TRBJ2-5, with 9 bases fitting TRBD1. Trimming cost V 8 bases and J 4 bases; bases outside gene matches: 2. The CDR3 contains 12 residues. The germline CDR1 and CDR2 sequences are LNHDA and SQIVND (reference sequence). CDR3 amino acids: CASRDRVETQYF. The CDR3 DNA is TGTGCCAGTCGGGACAGGGTAGAGACCCAGTACTTC.

The V call is TRBV29-1, the J call TRBJ2-7; 10 bases agree with TRBD2. The CDR3 spans 15 residues. V gave up 0 bases and J gave up 6 bases; unmatched junction bases: 8. Germline assignment: CDR1 SQVTM and CDR2 ANQGSEA. Here the CDR3 DNA reads TGCAGCGTTGAAGAGAGGGCCCTAGCGGGAGCCGAGCAGTACTTC. Translating it yields CSVEERALAGAEQYF.

The chain combines TRBV29-1 with TRBJ1-1; unclear D gene. Germline V gene data show CDR1 as SQVTM and CDR2 as ANQGSEA. Trimming shortened V by 4 bases and J by 1 base, and 10 bases separated the two germline ends. CDR3 size: 13 residues. CDR3 residues: CSVGGNGNTEAFF. CDR3 coding DNA: TGCAGCGTTGGGGGTAATGGGAACACTGAAGCTTTCTTT.

This chain joins TRBV6-6 and TRBJ2-7, with 12 bases fitting TRBD2. The CDR3 sequence is 15 residues long. The V gene's germline CDR1 is MNHNY and CDR2 SVGAGI (reference sequence). V was clipped by 6 bases and J by 3 bases; unmatched bases: 6. The CDR3 DNA follows: TGTGCCAGCAGATTGACTAGCGGGGGTAACTACGAGCAGTACTTC. This gives the protein CASRLTSGGNYEQYF.

Only a few counts were recorded for this clonotype. The chain couples TRBV27 to TRBJ2-1; tentatively, D is TRBD1 (6 bases). CDR3 length: 13 residues. V gave up 2 bases and J gave up 7 bases, with 9 bases separating them. Germline values: CDR1 MNHEY, CDR2 SMNVEV (reference sequence). Written as DNA, the CDR3 is TGTGCCAGCAGTTTACTCCAGGGGAATGAGCAGTTCTTC. Translating it yields CASSLLQGNEQFF.

The rearrangement links TRBV6-5 to TRBJ2-5; D is undetermined. Germline assignment: CDR1 MNHEY and CDR2 SVGAGI. V was cut by 2 bases and J by 1 base, with 11 bases left in between. CDR3 size: 15 residues. CDR3 sequence (DNA): TGTGCCAGCAGTTACCAGCGCCAGATCCAAGAGACCCAGTACTTC. It is translated as CASSYQRQIQETQYF.